This T cell receptor beta chain was found in a study of neurological immune-mediated disorders. In this sample, this clonotype turned up a few times. Unmatched junction bases numbered 5, after V lost 3 bases and J lost 0 bases. CDR3 length: 15 residues. Per germline, CDR1 SGDLS and CDR2 YYNGEE. Time point: longitudinal time-point 3. TCRdb re-derived calls from the 5' RACE reads in MiXCR, one entry per CDR3 protein. Of roughly 53,000 distinct CDR3 sequences in the sample, 7% to 9% are singletons; the top ten hold over 1.5%. Input material: PBMCs. The receptor comes from a woman aged 35 to 49 in good health. This rearrangement joins TRBV9 to TRBJ1-1, with 7 bases aligning to TRBD1. Here the CDR3 reads CASSATGNMNTEAFF. As DNA, the CDR3 is TGTGCCAGCAGCGCGACAGGGAACATGAACACTGAAGCTTTCTTT.